These 30 T cell receptor beta chains were sequenced from one sample in a study of T cell responses to AZD1222 COVID-19 vaccine. Produced via immunoSEQ multiplex PCR; TCRdb's table is partial and in-frame only. This sample yields 150,000 to 200,000 clones, of which more than 85% are seen a single time; 3.9% belongs to the top ten. The sample here was peripheral blood, taken on day 0 of AZD1222 vaccination. The source is an adult in good health.

The genes are TRBV7-6 and TRBJ2-7, with D perhaps matching TRBD1 (6 bases). The V end lost 2 bases, the J end lost 1 base, and 21 bases lay between the germline ends. The CDR3 has 18 amino acids. CDR1 and CDR2 (germline): SGHVS, FNYEAQ. CDR3 nucleotide sequence: TGTGCCAGCAGCTTACGGATCCTGGACAGACCGGGGTCCTACGAGCAGTACTTC. Translating gives CASSLRILDRPGSYEQYF.

V and J are TRBV7-2 and TRBJ1-1, with 7 bases fitting TRBD1. Germline CDR1 reads SGHTA; CDR2 reads FQGNSA. The CDR3 is made up of 12 amino acids. Unmatched junction bases numbered 4, after V lost 5 bases and J lost 7 bases. The CDR3 DNA reads TGTGCCAGCAGCCAAGACAGGGTTGAAGCTTTCTTT. Protein sequence: CASSQDRVEAFF.

The chain joins TRBV27 to TRBJ2-7; maybe TRBD1 (6 bases). CDR1 and CDR2 from the germline V gene are MNHEY and SMNVEV (reference sequence). The ends were cut back, 3 bases at V and 3 bases at J, with 9 bases in the middle. The CDR3 length is 13 residues. The CDR3 nucleotides read TGTGCCAGCAGTTTGGGGACAATCTACGAGCAGTACTTC. Translated: CASSLGTIYEQYF.

This clone showed up just once. The chain recombines TRBV5-6 with TRBJ2-7; D may be TRBD1 or TRBD2 (6 bases each). V lost 3 bases to trimming and J lost 4 bases, with 17 bases between them. The CDR3 has 15 residues. Germline lookup yields CDR1 SGHDT and CDR2 YYEEEE. CDR3 nucleotide sequence: TGTGCCAGCAGCTGGCTACAGGGAGGACTGTACGAGCAGTACTTC. Translated: CASSWLQGGLYEQYF.

The chain has TRBV3-1 (or the pseudogene TRBV3-2) and TRBJ2-2, with D perhaps matching TRBD1 (6 bases). The germline gives CDR1 LGHDT, CDR2 YNNKEL (reference sequence). CDR3 size: 16 residues. Trimming took off 4 bases at V and 6 bases at J, with 18 bases between the two ends. The CDR3 reads CASSPQTGPMAGELFF. In DNA, the CDR3 is TGTGCCAGCAGCCCCCAGACAGGCCCCATGGCCGGGGAGCTGTTTTTT.

In this sample, this clone turned up a few times. CDR3 nucleotide sequence: TGTGCCAGTAGTATAACCGGACAGGGGGGAAGGGCTAACTATGGCTACACCTTC. Its translation is CASSITGQGGRANYGYTF. The V call is TRBV19, the J call TRBJ1-2; 10 bases line up with TRBD1. The CDR3 has 18 amino acids. V gave up 2 bases and J gave up 0 bases; unmatched junction bases: 9. The V gene's germline CDR1 is LNHDA and CDR2 SQIVND (reference sequence). The full variable domain, rest sourced from reference TRBV19 and TRBJ1-2, is DGGITQSPKYLFRKEGQNVTLSCEQNLNHDAMYWYRQDPGQGLRLIYYSQIVNDFQKGDIAEGYSVSREKKESFPLTVTSAQKNPTAFYLCASSITGQGGRANYGYTFGSGTRLTVV.

The chain recombines TRBV3-1 (or the pseudogene TRBV3-2) with TRBJ2-1; D is perhaps TRBD1 or TRBD2 (5 bases each). Per germline, CDR1 LGHDT and CDR2 YNNKEL (reference sequence). The CDR3 totals 14 residues. V gave up 6 bases and J gave up 7 bases, with 16 bases separating them. The CDR3 region has the DNA TGTGCCAGCAGTGCCCGGGACGGTGGTAATGAGCAGTTCTTC. Translating it yields CASSARDGGNEQFF.

The sample holds a few counts of this clone. The rearrangement joins TRBV6-5 to TRBJ1-4, with D possibly matching TRBD1 (5 bases). Trimming cost V 8 bases and J 3 bases, with 10 bases left between them. The CDR3 extends over 13 amino acids. Germline V lookup: CDR1 MNHEY, CDR2 SVGAGI. Written as DNA, the CDR3 is TGTGCCAGCCGGGACTCTGCTAATGAAAAACTGTTTTTT. It specifies CASRDSANEKLFF.

V usage is TRBV6-5 and J usage is TRBJ1-2; D not resolved. Trimming shortened V by 5 bases and J by 5 bases, and 15 bases separated the two germline ends. Germline assignment: CDR1 MNHEY and CDR2 SVGAGI. The CDR3 covers 14 residues. The CDR3 DNA follows: TGTGCCAGCAGTAGACGGGAAGTTGGGTATGGCTACACCTTC. It specifies CASSRREVGYGYTF.

The chain has TRBV18 and TRBJ2-5, with D unresolved. The CDR3 has 13 amino acids. Germline V gene data show CDR1 as KGHSH and CDR2 as LQKENI. Deletions cut 1 base from V and 3 bases from J, with 6 bases between. CDR3 region: CASSPQKKETQYF. The CDR3 coding sequence is TGTGCCAGCTCACCACAGAAAAAAGAGACCCAGTACTTC.

The chain recombines TRBV29-1 with TRBJ2-3; 10 bases fit TRBD1. Germline V lookup: CDR1 SQVTM, CDR2 ANQGSEA. This CDR3 region has 13 residues. V dropped 7 bases and J dropped 9; count of bases not matched to a gene: 10. DNA for the CDR3: TGCAGCGCACCTAGGACAGGGGGTACGACGCAGTATTTT. As protein: CSAPRTGGTTQYF.

The chain has TRBV29-1 and TRBJ1-4, with 10 positions matching TRBD1. The ends lost 5 bases at V and 11 bases at J; junction bases unmatched: 8. CDR3 length equals 13 residues. Germline V lookup: CDR1 SQVTM, CDR2 ANQGSEA. The CDR3 sequence: CSVQGQGYGKLFF. The CDR3 coding sequence is TGCAGCGTTCAGGGACAGGGGTACGGGAAACTGTTTTTT.

The chain uses TRBV11-2 and TRBJ1-3; D possibly corresponds to TRBD1 (6 bases). Germline CDR1 is SGHAT and CDR2 is FQNNGV. This CDR3 spans 15 amino acids. Trimming took 5 bases from V and 0 from J, leaving 11 bases between them. The CDR3 region is CASSPGQHSGNTIYF. The CDR3 DNA reads TGTGCCAGCAGCCCAGGACAGCACTCTGGAAACACCATATATTTT.

The genes are TRBV3-1 (or the pseudogene TRBV3-2) and TRBJ1-2; possibly TRBD1 for D (5 bases). This CDR3 is 16 amino acids long. V shed 0 bases and J shed 4 bases, with 15 bases lying between them. Per the germline V gene, CDR1 is LGHDT and CDR2 is YNNKEL (reference sequence). In DNA, the CDR3 is TGTGCCAGCAGCCAAGATCTAGTAGGGGCCCGCTATGGCTACACCTTC. Amino acids: CASSQDLVGARYGYTF.

This chain joins TRBV27 and TRBJ1-2, with D maybe TRBD1 (6 bases). Germline-derived CDR1 and CDR2 are MNHEY and SMNVEV (reference sequence). Trimming removed 3 bases at V and 0 bases at J, with 11 bases between. The CDR3 is 15 residues long. This CDR3 is CASSFLGASNYGYTF. Here the CDR3 DNA reads TGTGCCAGCAGTTTCCTGGGGGCTTCTAACTATGGCTACACCTTC.

The chain is built from TRBV18 and TRBJ2-3; 10 bases map to TRBD2. Germline CDR1 KGHSH, CDR2 LQKENI. The ends lost 4 bases at V and 4 bases at J; junction bases unmatched: 2. This CDR3 spans 14 amino acids. The CDR3 DNA is TGTGCCAGCTCACTTCTAGCGGGGGCAGATACGCAGTATTTT. Translation: CASSLLAGADTQYF.

The genes are TRBV2 and TRBJ2-3; D gene uncertain. This CDR3 has 13 amino acids. Germline V lookup: CDR1 SNHLY, CDR2 FYNNEI. V lost 2 bases, J lost 4 bases, and 7 bases lay in between. The CDR3 nucleotides read TGTGCCAGCAGTGAAATGGGCGCAGATACGCAGTATTTT. This encodes CASSEMGADTQYF.

This chain uses TRBV2 with TRBJ2-1; 9 bases fit TRBD2. CDR3 length equals 15 residues. Germline values: CDR1 SNHLY, CDR2 FYNNEI. The trim removed 7 bases at V and 4 bases at J, leaving 8 bases unmatched. The chain's CDR3 is CASKLAGDLYNEQFF. The CDR3 DNA reads as TGTGCCAGCAAATTAGCGGGAGACCTTTACAATGAGCAGTTCTTC.

This clone was recorded once. This chain joins TRBV20-1 and TRBJ1-2, with 8 bases lining up with TRBD1. From germline, CDR1 is DFQATT and CDR2 SNEGSKA (reference sequence). The CDR3 is 11 residues long. The J segment lost 8 bases and the V segment lost 6 bases, leaving 5 bases of the junction unmatched. The CDR3 spells CSAWTGSGYTF. The CDR3 nucleotides are TGCAGTGCATGGACAGGGTCCGGCTACACCTTC.

V is TRBV3-1 (or the pseudogene TRBV3-2) and J is TRBJ1-6; D gene unclear. CDR3 length equals 14 residues. V was trimmed by 1 base and J by 10 bases, leaving 11 bases between them. The germline V gene has CDR1 LGHDT and CDR2 YNNKEL (reference sequence). As DNA, the CDR3 is TGTGCCAGCAGCCAAGCGGGGATTCGGTCACCCCTCCACTTT. Encoded protein: CASSQAGIRSPLHF.

A single count supports this clone. This chain connects TRBV27 to TRBJ1-1, with D unclear. From germline, CDR1 is MNHEY and CDR2 SMNVEV (reference sequence). The length of the CDR3 is 14 residues. Trimming took 3 bases from V and 3 from J, leaving 11 bases between them. DNA of the CDR3: TGTGCCAGCAGTTTTTACTCGAGGGACACTGAAGCTTTCTTT. Its translation is CASSFYSRDTEAFF.

This chain joins TRBV13 and TRBJ1-1; no definite D call. Germline assignment: CDR1 PRHDT and CDR2 FYEKMQ (reference sequence). V was cut by 0 bases and J by 6 bases, with 8 bases left in between. CDR3 size: 13 residues. The DNA for the CDR3 is TGTGCCAGCAGCTTAGGGTTGACCTCTGAAGCTTTCTTT. Residues: CASSLGLTSEAFF. The complete variable domain, with remaining parts taken from reference TRBV13 and TRBJ1-1, reads AAGVIQSPRHLIKEKRETATLKCYPIPRHDTVYWYQQGPGQDPQFLISFYEKMQSDKGSIPDRFSAQQFSDYHSELNMSSLELGDSALYFCASSLGLTSEAFFGQGTRLTVV.

V usage is TRBV12-3 or TRBV12-4 and J usage is TRBJ2-3; 8 nucleotides agree with TRBD1. The length of the CDR3 is 12 residues. Trimming cost V 6 bases and J 5 bases; bases outside gene matches: 1. The CDR3 region is CASRTGEDTQYF. In nucleotides, the CDR3 is TGTGCCAGCAGGACAGGGGAAGATACGCAGTATTTT.

This clone was recorded only once. The J gene is TRBJ2-7, the V gene TRBV30, with TRBD2 identical over 7 bases. The CDR3 has 13 residues. Germline V CDR1 and CDR2: GTSNPN, SVGIG (reference sequence). V trimming: 4 bases; J trimming: 5 bases; junction bases outside the gene matches: 8. CDR3 region: CAWTSGIPHEQYF. The CDR3 DNA reads TGTGCCTGGACGAGCGGGATCCCCCACGAGCAGTACTTC.

The rearrangement joins TRBV5-1 to TRBJ1-5; perhaps TRBD1 as D (5 bases). This CDR3 has 17 residues. The germline V gene encodes CDR1 SGHRS and CDR2 YFSETQ. V shed 0 bases and J shed 0 bases, with 13 bases lying between them. The CDR3 nucleotides are TGCGCCAGCAGCTTGGCCCCCAGGGATAATAGCAATCAGCCCCAGCATTTT. Protein sequence: CASSLAPRDNSNQPQHF.

This CDR3 reads CASISGPHTEAFF. CDR3 bases: TGTGCCAGCATCTCCGGGCCTCACACTGAAGCTTTCTTT. J is TRBJ1-1 and V is TRBV2; D not certain. In germline, CDR1 is SNHLY, CDR2 FYNNEI. The CDR3 spans 13 residues. The V end was cut by 7 bases, the J end by 3 bases, with 12 bases between.

The chain combines TRBV19 with TRBJ1-5; D not certain. Germline V lookup: CDR1 LNHDA, CDR2 SQIVND (reference sequence). This CDR3 is built from 17 residues. Trimming cost V 7 bases and J 2 bases, with 21 bases left between them. CDR3 amino acids: CASKSVTGISGNQPQHF. Here the CDR3 DNA reads TGTGCCAGTAAATCGGTAACCGGGATTTCAGGCAATCAGCCCCAGCATTTT.

The chain joins TRBV29-1 to TRBJ1-2; the D is unclear. Trimming shortened V by 3 bases and J by 1 base, and 6 bases separated the two germline ends. This CDR3 is built from 12 residues. CDR1 and CDR2 (germline): SQVTM, ANQGSEA. The CDR3 sequence is CSVDLGNYGYTF. CDR3 bases: TGCAGCGTTGATTTGGGTAACTATGGCTACACCTTC. Based on the CDR3 plus reference TRBV29-1 and TRBJ1-2, the full variable domain is SAVISQKPSRDICQRGTSLTIQCQVDSQVTMMFWYRQQPGQSLTLIATANQGSEATYESGFVIDKFPISRPNLTFSTLTVSNMSPEDSSIYLCSVDLGNYGYTFGSGTRLTVV.

J is TRBJ1-5 and V is TRBV5-5, with D possibly matching TRBD1 (5 bases). This CDR3 spans 16 amino acids. Per the germline V gene, CDR1 is SGHKS and CDR2 is YYEKEE (reference sequence). The V gene lost 0 bases and the J gene lost 1 base, with 11 bases spanning the gap. CDR3 coding DNA: TGTGCCAGCAGCTTGGAGGGGCGAGGCAGCAATCAGCCCCAGCATTTT. This encodes CASSLEGRGSNQPQHF.

This clone was detected only once. J is TRBJ1-5 and V is TRBV5-6, with D perhaps matching TRBD1 (6 bases). Germline values: CDR1 SGHDT, CDR2 YYEEEE. The CDR3 length is 17 residues. V was clipped by 4 bases and J by 5 bases, with 22 bases between them. CDR3 residues: CASSPYTTDRLDQPQHF. The CDR3, as DNA: TGTGCCAGCAGCCCCTATACCACTGACAGGCTAGATCAGCCCCAGCATTTT.